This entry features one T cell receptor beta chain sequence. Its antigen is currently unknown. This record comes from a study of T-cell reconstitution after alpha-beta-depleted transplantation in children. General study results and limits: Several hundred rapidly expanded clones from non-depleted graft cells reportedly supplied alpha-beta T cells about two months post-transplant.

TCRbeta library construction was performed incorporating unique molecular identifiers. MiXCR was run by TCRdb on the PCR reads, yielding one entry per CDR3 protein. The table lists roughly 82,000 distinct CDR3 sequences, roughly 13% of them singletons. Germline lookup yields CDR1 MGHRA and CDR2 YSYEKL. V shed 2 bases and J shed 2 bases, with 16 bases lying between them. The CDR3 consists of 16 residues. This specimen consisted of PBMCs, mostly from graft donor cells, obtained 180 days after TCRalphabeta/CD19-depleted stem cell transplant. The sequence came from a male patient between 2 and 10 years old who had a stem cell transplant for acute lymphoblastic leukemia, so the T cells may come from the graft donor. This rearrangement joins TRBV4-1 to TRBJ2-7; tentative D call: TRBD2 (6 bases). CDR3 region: CASSQRWERVAYEQYF. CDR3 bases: TGCGCCAGCAGCCAAAGGTGGGAGCGGGTCGCCTACGAGCAGTACTTC.